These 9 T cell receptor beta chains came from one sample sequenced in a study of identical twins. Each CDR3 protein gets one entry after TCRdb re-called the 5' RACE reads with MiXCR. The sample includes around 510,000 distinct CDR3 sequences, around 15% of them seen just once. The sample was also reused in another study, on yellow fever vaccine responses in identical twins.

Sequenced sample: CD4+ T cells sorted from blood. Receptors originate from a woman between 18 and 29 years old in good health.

The CDR3 is CANDAGDRAHNEQFF. For the CDR3, the DNA is TGTGCCAACGACGCGGGGGACAGGGCACACAATGAGCAGTTCTTC. V gene TRBV7-9 combines with J gene TRBJ2-1; 9 bases fit TRBD1. The germline CDR1 and CDR2 sequences are SEHNR and FQNEAQ (reference sequence). This CDR3 spans 15 amino acids. V was clipped by 10 bases and J by 5 bases; unmatched bases: 12.

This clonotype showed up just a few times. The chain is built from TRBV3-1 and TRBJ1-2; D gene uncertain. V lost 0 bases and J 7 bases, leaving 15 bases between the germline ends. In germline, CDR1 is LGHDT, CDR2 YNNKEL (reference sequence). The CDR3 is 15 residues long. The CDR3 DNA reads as TGTGCCAGCAGCCAAGATGGGCAGGCCAGAGGTGGCTACACCTTC. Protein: CASSQDGQARGGYTF.

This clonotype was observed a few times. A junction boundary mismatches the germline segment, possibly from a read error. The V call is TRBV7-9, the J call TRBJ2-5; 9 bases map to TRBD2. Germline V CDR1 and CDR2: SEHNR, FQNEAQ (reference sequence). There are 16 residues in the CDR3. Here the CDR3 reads CASSIAGARPPGRQYF. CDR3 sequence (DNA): TGTGCCAGCAGCATAGCGGGAGCGAGACCACCTGGGCGCCAGTACTTC. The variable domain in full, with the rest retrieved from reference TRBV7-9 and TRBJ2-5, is DTGVSQNPRHKITKRGQNVTFRCDPISEHNRLYWYRQTLGQGPEFLTYFQNEAQLEKSRLLSDRFSAERPKGSFSTLEIQRTEQGDSAMYLCASSIAGARPPGRQYFGPGTRLLVL.

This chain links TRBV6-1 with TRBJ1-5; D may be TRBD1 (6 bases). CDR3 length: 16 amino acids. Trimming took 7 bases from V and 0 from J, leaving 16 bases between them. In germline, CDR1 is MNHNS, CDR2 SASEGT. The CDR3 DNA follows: TGTGCCAGCACCCCGAGGGGGGGTGGTAGCAATCAGCCCCAGCATTTT. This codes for CASTPRGGGSNQPQHF.

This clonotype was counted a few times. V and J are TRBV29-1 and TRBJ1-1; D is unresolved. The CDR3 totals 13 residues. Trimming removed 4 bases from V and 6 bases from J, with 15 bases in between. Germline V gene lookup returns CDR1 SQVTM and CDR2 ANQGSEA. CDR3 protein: CSVAGSRWAEAFF. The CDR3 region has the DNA TGCAGCGTTGCAGGAAGTAGGTGGGCTGAAGCTTTCTTT.

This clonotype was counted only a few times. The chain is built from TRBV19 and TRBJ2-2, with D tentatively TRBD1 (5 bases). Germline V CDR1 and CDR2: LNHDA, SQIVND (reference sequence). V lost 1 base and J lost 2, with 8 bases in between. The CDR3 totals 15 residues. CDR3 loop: CASSIGQGNTGELFF. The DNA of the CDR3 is TGTGCCAGTAGTATAGGGCAGGGAAACACCGGGGAGCTGTTTTTT.

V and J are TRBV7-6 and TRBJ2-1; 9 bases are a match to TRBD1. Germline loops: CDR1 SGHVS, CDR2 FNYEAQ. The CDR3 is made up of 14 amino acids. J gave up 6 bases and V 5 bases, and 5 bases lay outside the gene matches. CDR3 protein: CASSTDRGSNEQFF. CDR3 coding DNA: TGTGCCAGCAGCACGGACAGGGGAAGCAATGAGCAGTTCTTC.

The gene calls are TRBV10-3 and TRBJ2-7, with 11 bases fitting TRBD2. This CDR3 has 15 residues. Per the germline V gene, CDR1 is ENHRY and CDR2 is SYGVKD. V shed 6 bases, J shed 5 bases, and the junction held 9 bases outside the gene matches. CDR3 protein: CAIRAGTSGSDEQYF. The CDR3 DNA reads TGTGCCATCAGGGCCGGGACTAGCGGTTCTGACGAGCAGTACTTC.

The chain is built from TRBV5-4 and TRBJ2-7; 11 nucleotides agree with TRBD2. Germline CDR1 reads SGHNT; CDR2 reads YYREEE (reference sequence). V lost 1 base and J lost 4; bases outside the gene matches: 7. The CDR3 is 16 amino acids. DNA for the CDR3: TGTGCCAGCAGCTTGACCACTAGCGGGAGAGATTACGAGCAGTACTTC. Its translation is CASSLTTSGRDYEQYF.